These T cell receptor beta chains were read from a single sample in a study of blood T cell repertoires in COVID-19. The repertoire was sequenced with immunoSEQ multiplex PCR; TCRdb's copy has only in-frame clones and lacks some. The data show 150,000 or so clones, with roughly 84% seen just once and 5% to 7% held by the top ten. Sequences were obtained from PBMCs or T cells enriched from blood (not recorded which). The receptors originated from a woman aged 45-60 years who had been exposed to COVID-19. The CDR3 runs from the conserved cysteine through the conserved F or W. Each record gives: V gene, J gene, D gene, clone size, CDR3 DNA, CDR3 protein. D genes are given only for firm matches. Only part of the rows carry a size: once, few, many, or a class if the clone is expanded.

TRBV4-1,TRBJ2-5,TRBD2,NA,TGCGCCAGCAGCCCGAGTGGGGCTAGCGGTAATCAAGAGACCCAGTACTTC,CASSPSGASGNQETQYF
TRBV19,TRBJ1-4,NA,NA,TGTGCCAGTAGTTACGGAGCAACTAATGAAAAACTGTTTTTT,CASSYGATNEKLFF
TRBV5-1,TRBJ1-2,NA,NA,TGCGCCAGCAGCTTGAACCAAGCGAACTATGGCTACACCTTC,CASSLNQANYGYTF
TRBV12-3/TRBV12-4,TRBJ1-2,NA,NA,TGTGCCAGCAGTTTGTTCAGGATGGATGGCTACACCTTC,CASSLFRMDGYTF
TRBV3-1/TRBV3-2,TRBJ2-7,TRBD1,NA,TGTGCCCTTGTGAACGCCCCGGGGACAGGGACTCTCGAGCAGTACTTC,CALVNAPGTGTLEQYF
TRBV12-5,TRBJ1-6,TRBD1,NA,TGTGCTAGTGGCCCCCCCGGGACAGGGCCTTCACCCCTCCACTTT,CASGPPGTGPSPLHF
TRBV10-2,TRBJ1-6,NA,NA,TGCGCCAGTGGACAGAACAATTCACCCCTCCACTTT,CASGQNNSPLHF
TRBV15,TRBJ2-7,NA,NA,TGTGCCACCACCTCGGAGGGGACCTACGAGCAGTACTTC,CATTSEGTYEQYF
TRBV6-5,TRBJ1-2,TRBD1,NA,TGTGCCAGCAGTTACTCGCTTACAGGGGGCTATGGCTACACCTTC,CASSYSLTGGYGYTF
TRBV7-2,TRBJ1-6,NA,once,TGTGCCAGCAGCTTACTACAGTATAATTCACCCCTCCACTTT,CASSLLQYNSPLHF
TRBV5-4,TRBJ1-3,NA,NA,TGTGCCAGCAGCCGATACAGGGCTGGAAACACCATATATTTT,CASSRYRAGNTIYF
TRBV19,TRBJ2-4,NA,few,TGTGCCAGTAGTTTTGTGGTAACAGGAGTGAACATTCAGTACTTC,CASSFVVTGVNIQYF
TRBV25-1,TRBJ1-1,NA,NA,TGTGCCAGCAGTGAATTTAAGGGGCCGATGGGGAACACTGAAGCTTTCTTT,CASSEFKGPMGNTEAFF
TRBV2,TRBJ1-1,TRBD1,NA,TGTGCCAGCAGTCTGGGACAGGCAAACACTGAAGCTTTCTTT,CASSLGQANTEAFF
TRBV6-5,TRBJ1-2,TRBD1,NA,TGTGCCAGTGGACAGGGAAAGGGCTATGGCTACACCTTC,CASGQGKGYGYTF
TRBV12-3/TRBV12-4,TRBJ1-2,TRBD1,NA,TGTGCCAGCAGCCCAATACAGGGGGTCGGCTACACCTTC,CASSPIQGVGYTF
TRBV3-1/TRBV3-2,TRBJ2-5,TRBD2,NA,TGTGCCAGCAGCCAAGCGGGGGGAGCAGGGGAGACCCAGTACTTC,CASSQAGGAGETQYF
TRBV30,TRBJ1-2,NA,once,TGTGCCTGGAGTGCCATCTACGGCTATGGCTACACCTTC,CAWSAIYGYGYTF
TRBV5-1,TRBJ2-1,NA,NA,TGCGCCAGCAGGGGGGAGGCCTACAATGAGCAGTTCTTC,CASRGEAYNEQFF
TRBV19,TRBJ1-1,NA,NA,TGTGCCAGTAGTAATCCCCTCTTACTTAACCTACGGGGCACTGAAGCTTTCTTT,CASSNPLLLNLRGTEAFF
TRBV6-5,TRBJ1-4,NA,NA,TGTGCCAGCAGCGCTAAGGGGCATGAAAAACTGTTTTTT,CASSAKGHEKLFF
TRBV12-3/TRBV12-4,TRBJ2-7,NA,NA,TGTGCCAGCAGGGATATCGACAGCTACGAGCAGTACTTC,CASRDIDSYEQYF
TRBV9,TRBJ1-2,TRBD1,NA,TGTGCCAGCAGCGTAGCTGGATTAGGACAGGACTATGGCTACACCTTC,CASSVAGLGQDYGYTF
TRBV19,TRBJ1-5,TRBD1,NA,TGTGCCAGTAGTACGATGGTGGGACAGAGCAGTAATCAGCCCCAGCATTTT,CASSTMVGQSSNQPQHF
TRBV7-9,TRBJ1-2,TRBD1,NA,TGTGCCAGCAGCCGGGGGACAGGTACTAATGTTGACTATGGCTACACCTTC,CASSRGTGTNVDYGYTF
TRBV4-3,TRBJ1-4,NA,NA,TGCGCCAGCAGCCAAGTTCAGGGCAGATCAGGGATACTGTTTTTT,CASSQVQGRSGILFF
TRBV7-9,TRBJ1-4,NA,NA,TGTGCCAGCAGCCCGACAGTAACTAATGAAAAACTGTTTTTT,CASSPTVTNEKLFF
TRBV3-1/TRBV3-2,TRBJ2-7,TRBD1,NA,TGTGCCAGCACCGTCCGGACAGGGGTCTCCTACGAGCAGTACTTC,CASTVRTGVSYEQYF
TRBV7-6,TRBJ2-7,NA,few,TGTGCCAGCAGCCCATTAGCGGTAGGATCCCTTACCTCCTACGAGCAGTACTTC,CASSPLAVGSLTSYEQYF
TRBV5-1,TRBJ2-1,TRBD2,NA,TGCGCCAGCAGCTTGGCCAGTGGGGGGGCCTACAATGAGCAGTTCTTC,CASSLASGGAYNEQFF
TRBV19,TRBJ1-2,NA,NA,TGTGCCAGTAGTCCCGGGGGGGGGCACGGCTATGGCTACACCTTC,CASSPGGGHGYGYTF
TRBV7-8,TRBJ1-3,TRBD1,NA,TGTGCCAGCAGCTTAGGAAGGACAGGCGTGGACACCATATATTTT,CASSLGRTGVDTIYF
TRBV27,TRBJ1-3,TRBD1,NA,TGTGCCAGCAGTTCGCCGGGACAGGGTGGAAACACCATATATTTT,CASSSPGQGGNTIYF
TRBV19,TRBJ1-5,NA,NA,TGTGCCAGTAGAAGCGCCCATGACTCGGGCAATCAGCCCCAGCATTTT,CASRSAHDSGNQPQHF
TRBV5-1,TRBJ1-2,NA,NA,TGCGCCAGCAGCCCCCAGGGTTCCAACTATGGCTACACCTTC,CASSPQGSNYGYTF
TRBV5-1,TRBJ1-3,TRBD1,NA,TGCGCCAGCAGCCCTTGGGACAGTCGAAACACCATATATTTT,CASSPWDSRNTIYF
TRBV5-1,TRBJ1-4,NA,NA,TGCGCCAGCAGCGCCGGACAACCAACTAATGAAAAACTGTTTTTT,CASSAGQPTNEKLFF
TRBV4-1,TRBJ2-3,NA,NA,TGCGCCAGCAGCCAAGTAGGGTTTCTTAGGGGTGGCGCAGATACGCAGTATTTT,CASSQVGFLRGGADTQYF
TRBV6-5,TRBJ1-1,NA,NA,TGTGCCAGCAGTTCAGGATCGGATGCTTTCTTT,CASSSGSDAFF
TRBV5-1,TRBJ1-6,TRBD1,NA,TGCGCCAGCAGCTTGGGACAGGGTTTTCACCTCGGCTATAATTCACCCCTCCACTTT,CASSLGQGFHLGYNSPLHF
TRBV7-2,TRBJ1-3,NA,NA,TGTGCCAGCAGCTTCGCCCGGGGGGGCTCTGGAAACACCATATATTTT,CASSFARGGSGNTIYF
TRBV6-2/TRBV6-3,TRBJ2-7,TRBD1,NA,TGTGCCAGCAGTCCCGGGACAGGCTACGAGCAGTACTTC,CASSPGTGYEQYF
TRBV19,TRBJ1-5,NA,NA,TGTGCCAGTAGTATATACGGGGGAAGTTGGCAGCCCCAGCATTTT,CASSIYGGSWQPQHF
TRBV7-8,TRBJ2-7,NA,once,TGTGCCAGCAGCTTGGTAGGGGGTGTTCGGACCTACGAGCAGTACTTC,CASSLVGGVRTYEQYF
TRBV19,TRBJ1-2,TRBD1,once,TGTGCCAGTAGTATGGGCGACAGGGGTCTTTTT,CASSMGDRGLF
TRBV28,TRBJ1-2,NA,NA,TGTGCCAGCGGGAGAGGGGGTGGCTATGGCTACACCTTC,CASGRGGGYGYTF
TRBV9,TRBJ2-1,TRBD1,NA,TGTGCCAGCACCCTGACAGGGGACCTCTACAATGAGCAGTTCTTC,CASTLTGDLYNEQFF
TRBV5-1,TRBJ1-1,TRBD1,NA,TGCGCCAGCAGCTCGGCGGGACAGGGTTTGAACACTGAAGCTTTCTTT,CASSSAGQGLNTEAFF
TRBV30,TRBJ1-6,NA,NA,TGTGCCTGGAGTGTCCAACAGGGAGGGAGATCACCCCTCCACTTT,CAWSVQQGGRSPLHF
TRBV6-5,TRBJ1-1,NA,NA,TGTGCCAGCAGATCATCTAGTGCGGGGTCAGCTTTCTTT,CASRSSSAGSAFF
TRBV19,TRBJ1-5,TRBD1,NA,TGTGCCAGTAGTATAGAGTGGGGACAGATCAGCGTCAATCAGCCCCAGCATTTT,CASSIEWGQISVNQPQHF
TRBV18,TRBJ2-6,TRBD1,NA,TGTGCCAGCTCACCACTATCCCAGGGGGTCGGGGCCAACGTCCTGACTTTC,CASSPLSQGVGANVLTF
TRBV27,TRBJ2-7,NA,once,TGTGCCAGCAGGCAAAGGGGATATGGCTACGAGCAGTACTTC,CASRQRGYGYEQYF
TRBV7-2,TRBJ2-2,TRBD1,NA,TGTGCCAGCAGAACGGCCGGGACAGTAACCGGGGAGCTGTTTTTT,CASRTAGTVTGELFF
TRBV10-3,TRBJ2-6,TRBD2,NA,TGTGCCATCAAAGACACGGGGGGCTCTGGGGCCAACGTCCTGACTTTC,CAIKDTGGSGANVLTF